This record covers a single T cell receptor beta chain. The record originates from a study of blood T cell repertoires in COVID-19. Sequencing used immunoSEQ multiplex PCR; TCRdb keeps in-frame clones, though not all of them. The table lists 180,000 or so clones, roughly 89% of them singletons. Material: peripheral blood. The source is a man between 45 and 60 years old with acute or convalescent COVID-19.

CDR3 sequence reads: CASSDRVNQPQHF. Written as DNA, the CDR3 is TGTGCCAGCAGCGACAGAGTCAATCAGCCCCAGCATTTT. The chain links TRBV21-1 to TRBJ1-5; TRBD1 was called by the table and not checked on the DNA. TRBV21-1 is marked as a pseudogene. CDR3 size: 13 residues.